The 3 T cell receptor beta chains below were found in one sample sequenced in a study of regulatory T cells in long-lasting Graves disease. Assembly of TCR beta libraries relied on iRepertoire HTBI primers together with Arm-PCR of CDR3 regions. TCRdb reanalysed the multiplex PCR reads using MiXCR and keeps one entry per CDR3 protein. The sample consists of a few hundred thousand distinct CDR3 sequences, around a fifth of them appearing once. Time point of the sample: persistent/refractory GD, antithyroid drugs over 5 years with positive TRAb. After RNA was extracted from PBMCs, the TCR library was made from it. Sequencing used peripheral blood mononuclear cells (PBMCs), obtained when the disease was refractory, from a patient treated with antithyroid drugs. The receptors were sampled from a female donor with Graves disease.

As to this clonotype: A much larger clone sits a single nucleotide away, making a read error possible. This chain links TRBV30 with TRBJ1-1; unclear D gene. The CDR3 consists of 13 residues. V was trimmed by 0 bases and J by 4 bases, leaving 9 bases between them. Germline-derived CDR1 and CDR2 are GTSNPN and SVGIG (reference sequence). In DNA form, the CDR3 reads TGTGCCTGGAGTGTAGGTGAGAGCACTGAAGCTTTCTTT. Protein product: CAWSVGESTEAFF.

This clonotype has at least ten counts. V usage is TRBV28 and J usage is TRBJ1-2; D is uncertain. The germline V gene encodes CDR1 MDHEN and CDR2 SYDVKM. Trimming removed 2 bases at V and 4 bases at J, with 8 bases between. This CDR3 region has 13 residues. The CDR3 is CASSLTRAYGYTF. As DNA, the CDR3 is TGTGCCAGCAGTTTAACCAGAGCCTATGGCTACACCTTC.

This clonotype was seen a handful of times. The chain combines TRBV7-9 with TRBJ1-1; weak D call: TRBD1 (5 bases). Trimming shortened V by 0 bases and J by 4 bases, and 12 bases separated the two germline ends. The CDR3 spans 15 residues. Germline V lookup: CDR1 SEHNR, CDR2 FQNEAQ (reference sequence). Here the CDR3 DNA reads TGTGCCAGCAGCTTAGCCGGTGGGACGTCCACTGAAGCTTTCTTT. Translating it yields CASSLAGGTSTEAFF. The whole variable domain, remainder taken from reference TRBV7-9 and TRBJ1-1, is DTGVSQNPRHKITKRGQNVTFRCDPISEHNRLYWYRQTLGQGPEFLTYFQNEAQLEKSRLLSDRFSAERPKGSFSTLEIQRTEQGDSAMYLCASSLAGGTSTEAFFGQGTRLTVV.